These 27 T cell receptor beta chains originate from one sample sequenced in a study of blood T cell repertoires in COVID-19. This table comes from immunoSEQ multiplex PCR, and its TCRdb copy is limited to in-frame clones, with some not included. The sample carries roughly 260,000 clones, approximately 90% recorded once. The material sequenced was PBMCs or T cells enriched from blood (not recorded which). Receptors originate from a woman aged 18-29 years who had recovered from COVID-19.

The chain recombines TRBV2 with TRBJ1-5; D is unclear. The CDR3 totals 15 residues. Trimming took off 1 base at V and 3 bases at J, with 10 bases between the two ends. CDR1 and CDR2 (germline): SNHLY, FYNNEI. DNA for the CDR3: TGTGCCAGCAGTGAAGAAAGAGGGTTCAATCAGCCCCAGCATTTT. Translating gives CASSEERGFNQPQHF. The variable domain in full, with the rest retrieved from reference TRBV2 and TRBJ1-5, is EPEVTQTPSHQVTQMGQEVILRCVPISNHLYFYWYRQILGQKVEFLVSFYNNEISEKSEIFDDQFSVERPDGSNFTLKIRSTKLEDSAMYFCASSEERGFNQPQHFGDGTRLSIL.

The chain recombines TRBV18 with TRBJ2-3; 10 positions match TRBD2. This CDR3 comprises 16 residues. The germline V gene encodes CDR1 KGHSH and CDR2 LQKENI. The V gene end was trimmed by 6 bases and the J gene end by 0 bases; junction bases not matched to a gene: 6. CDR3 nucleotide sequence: TGTGCCAGCTCTCAAAGGACTAGCGGCAGCACAGATACGCAGTATTTT. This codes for CASSQRTSGSTDTQYF.

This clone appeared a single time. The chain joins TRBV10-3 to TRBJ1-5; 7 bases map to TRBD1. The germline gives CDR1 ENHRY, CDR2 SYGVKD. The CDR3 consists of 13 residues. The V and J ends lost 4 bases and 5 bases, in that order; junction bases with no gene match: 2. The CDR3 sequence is CAISGGTDQPQHF. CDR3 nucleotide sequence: TGTGCCATCAGTGGAGGGACAGATCAGCCCCAGCATTTT.

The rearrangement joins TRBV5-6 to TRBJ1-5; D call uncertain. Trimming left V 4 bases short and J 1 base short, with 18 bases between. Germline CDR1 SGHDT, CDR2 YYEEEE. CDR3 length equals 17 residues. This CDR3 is CASSRKWPPGSNQPQHF. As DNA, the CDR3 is TGTGCCAGCAGCCGAAAATGGCCCCCGGGGAGCAATCAGCCCCAGCATTTT.

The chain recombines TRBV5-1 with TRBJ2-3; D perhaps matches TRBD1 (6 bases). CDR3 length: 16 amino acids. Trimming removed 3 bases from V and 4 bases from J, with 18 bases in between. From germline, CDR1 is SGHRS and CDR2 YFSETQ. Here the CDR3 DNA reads TGCGCCAGCAGCTGGACAGCGCGGACGGTGTCAGATACGCAGTATTTT. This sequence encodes CASSWTARTVSDTQYF.

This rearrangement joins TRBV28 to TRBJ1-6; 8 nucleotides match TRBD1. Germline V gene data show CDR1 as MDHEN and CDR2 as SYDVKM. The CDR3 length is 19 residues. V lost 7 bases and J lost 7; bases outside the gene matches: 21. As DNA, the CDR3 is TGTGCCAGCACCCCTCCTCCCGTTTCGTCGGGACAGGTGAATTCACCCCTCCACTTT. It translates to CASTPPPVSSGQVNSPLHF.

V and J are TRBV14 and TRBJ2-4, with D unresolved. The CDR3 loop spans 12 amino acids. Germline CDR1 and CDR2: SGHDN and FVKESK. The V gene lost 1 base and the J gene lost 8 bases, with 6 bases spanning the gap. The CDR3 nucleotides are TGTGCCAGCAGCCAAGCTCTTGACATTCAGTACTTC. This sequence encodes CASSQALDIQYF.

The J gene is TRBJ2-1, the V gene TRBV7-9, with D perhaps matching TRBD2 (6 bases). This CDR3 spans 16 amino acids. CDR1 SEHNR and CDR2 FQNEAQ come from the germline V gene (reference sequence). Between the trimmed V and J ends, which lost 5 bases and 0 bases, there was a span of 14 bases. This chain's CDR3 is CASSAKLARSYNEQFF. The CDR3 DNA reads TGTGCCAGCAGCGCGAAACTAGCCCGCTCCTACAATGAGCAGTTCTTC.

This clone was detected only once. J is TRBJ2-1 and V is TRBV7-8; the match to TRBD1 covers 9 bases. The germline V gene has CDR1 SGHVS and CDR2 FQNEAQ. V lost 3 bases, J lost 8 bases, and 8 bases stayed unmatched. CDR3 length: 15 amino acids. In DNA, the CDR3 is TGTGCCAGCAGCTTGGCCGGGACAGGGATGGATGAGCAGTTCTTC. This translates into CASSLAGTGMDEQFF.

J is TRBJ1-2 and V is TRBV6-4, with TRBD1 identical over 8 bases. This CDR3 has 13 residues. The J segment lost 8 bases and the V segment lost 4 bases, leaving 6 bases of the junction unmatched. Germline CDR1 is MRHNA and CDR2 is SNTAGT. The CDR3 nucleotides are TGTGCCAGCAGTGGACAGGGGTCGTGGGGCTACACCTTC. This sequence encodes CASSGQGSWGYTF.

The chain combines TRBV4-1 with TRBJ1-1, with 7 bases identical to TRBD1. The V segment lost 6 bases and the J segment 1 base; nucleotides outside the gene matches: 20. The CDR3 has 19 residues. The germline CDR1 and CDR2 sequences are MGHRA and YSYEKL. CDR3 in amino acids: CASRTNRGPNRASNTEAFF. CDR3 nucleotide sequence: TGCGCCAGCAGAACAAACAGGGGCCCAAATAGGGCCTCGAACACTGAAGCTTTCTTT.

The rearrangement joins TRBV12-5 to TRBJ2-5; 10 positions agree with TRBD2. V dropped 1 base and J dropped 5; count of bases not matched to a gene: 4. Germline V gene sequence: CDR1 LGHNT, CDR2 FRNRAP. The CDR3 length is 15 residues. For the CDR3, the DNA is TGTGCTAGTGGTTTGGCAGCGGGGGGGAGTGAGACCCAGTACTTC. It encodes CASGLAAGGSETQYF.

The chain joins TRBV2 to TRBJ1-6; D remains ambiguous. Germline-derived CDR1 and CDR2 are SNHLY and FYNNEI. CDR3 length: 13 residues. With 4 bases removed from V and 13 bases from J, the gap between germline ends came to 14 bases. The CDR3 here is CASSGTGMSPLHF. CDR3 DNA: TGTGCCAGCAGTGGGACTGGCATGTCCCCCCTCCACTTT.

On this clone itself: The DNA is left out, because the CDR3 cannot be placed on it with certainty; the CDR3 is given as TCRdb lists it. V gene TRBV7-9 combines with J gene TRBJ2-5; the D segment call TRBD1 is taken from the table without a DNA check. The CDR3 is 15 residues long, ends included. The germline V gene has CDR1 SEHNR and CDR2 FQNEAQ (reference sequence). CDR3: CASSREFRARGTQYF.

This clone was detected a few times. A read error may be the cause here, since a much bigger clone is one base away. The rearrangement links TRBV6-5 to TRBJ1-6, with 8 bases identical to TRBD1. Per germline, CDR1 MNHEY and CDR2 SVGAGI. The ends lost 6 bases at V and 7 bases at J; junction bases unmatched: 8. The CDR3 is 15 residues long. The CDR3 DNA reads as TGTGCCAGCAGCCTATCCGGGACAGGCAATTCACCCCTCCACTTT. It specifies CASSLSGTGNSPLHF.

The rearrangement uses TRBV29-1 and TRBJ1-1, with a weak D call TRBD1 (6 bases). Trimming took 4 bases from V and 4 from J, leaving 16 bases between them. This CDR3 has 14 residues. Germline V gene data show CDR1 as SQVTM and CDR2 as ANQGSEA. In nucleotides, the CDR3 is TGCAGCGTTGTCCCCGCCGCCAGGGGCACTGAAGCTTTCTTT. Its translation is CSVVPAARGTEAFF.

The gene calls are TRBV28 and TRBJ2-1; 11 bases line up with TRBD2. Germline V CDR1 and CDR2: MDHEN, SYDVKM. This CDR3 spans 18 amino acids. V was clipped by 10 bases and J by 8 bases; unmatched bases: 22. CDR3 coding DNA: TGTGCCACCGTTTCTTCGCCCGGGACTAGCGGCTTGGGGGATGAGCAGTTCTTC. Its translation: CATVSSPGTSGLGDEQFF. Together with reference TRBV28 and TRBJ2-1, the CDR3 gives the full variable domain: DVKVTQSSRYLVKRTGEKVFLECVQDMDHENMFWYRQDPGLGLRLIYFSYDVKMKEKGDIPEGYSVSREKKERFSLILESASTNQTSMYLCATVSSPGTSGLGDEQFFGPGTRLTVL.

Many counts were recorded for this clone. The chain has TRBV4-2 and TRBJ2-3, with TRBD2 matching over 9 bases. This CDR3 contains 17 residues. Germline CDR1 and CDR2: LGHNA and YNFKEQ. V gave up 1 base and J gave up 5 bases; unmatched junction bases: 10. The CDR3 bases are TGTGCCAGCAGCCAAGTAGGGCGGGAGGGCCCCATAGATACGCAGTATTTT. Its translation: CASSQVGREGPIDTQYF.

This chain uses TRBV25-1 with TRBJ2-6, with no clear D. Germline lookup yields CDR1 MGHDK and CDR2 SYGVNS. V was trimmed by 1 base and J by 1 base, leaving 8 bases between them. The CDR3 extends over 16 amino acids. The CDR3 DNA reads TGTGCCAGCAGTGAATCGGTTCCATCTGGGGCCAACGTCCTGACTTTC. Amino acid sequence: CASSESVPSGANVLTF.

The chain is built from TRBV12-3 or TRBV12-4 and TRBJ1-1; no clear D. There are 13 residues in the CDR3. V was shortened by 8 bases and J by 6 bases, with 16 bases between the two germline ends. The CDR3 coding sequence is TGTGCCAGCTCCGTTGGGCCTTTTGCTGAAGCTTTCTTT. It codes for CASSVGPFAEAFF.

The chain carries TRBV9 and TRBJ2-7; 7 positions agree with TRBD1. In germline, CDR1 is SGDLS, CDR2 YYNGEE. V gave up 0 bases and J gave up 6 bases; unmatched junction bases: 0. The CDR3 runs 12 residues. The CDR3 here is CASSVDRGEQYF. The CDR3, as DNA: TGTGCCAGCAGCGTAGACAGGGGCGAGCAGTACTTC.

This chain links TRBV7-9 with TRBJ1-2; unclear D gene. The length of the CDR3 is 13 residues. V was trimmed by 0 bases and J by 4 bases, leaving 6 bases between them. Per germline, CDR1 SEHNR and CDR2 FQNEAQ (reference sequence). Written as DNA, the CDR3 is TGTGCCAGCAGCTTAGCGTCCAGCTATGGCTACACCTTC. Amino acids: CASSLASSYGYTF.

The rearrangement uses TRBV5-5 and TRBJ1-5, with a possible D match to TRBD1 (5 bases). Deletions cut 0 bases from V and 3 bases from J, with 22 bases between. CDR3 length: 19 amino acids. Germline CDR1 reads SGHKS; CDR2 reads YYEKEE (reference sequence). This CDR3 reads CASSLGKRAGLWNNQPQHF. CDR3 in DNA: TGTGCCAGCAGCTTGGGGAAAAGGGCAGGGTTGTGGAACAATCAGCCCCAGCATTTT.

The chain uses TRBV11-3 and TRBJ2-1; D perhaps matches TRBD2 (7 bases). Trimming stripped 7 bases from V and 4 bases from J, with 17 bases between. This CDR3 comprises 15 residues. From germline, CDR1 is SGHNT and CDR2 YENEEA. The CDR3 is CASTPGGTLYNEQFF. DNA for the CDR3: TGTGCCAGCACTCCGGGGGGCACATTATACAATGAGCAGTTCTTC.

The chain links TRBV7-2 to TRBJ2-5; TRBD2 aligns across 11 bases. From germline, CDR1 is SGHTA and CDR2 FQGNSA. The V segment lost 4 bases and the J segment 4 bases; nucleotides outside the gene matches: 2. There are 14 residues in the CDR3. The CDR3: CASSSTSGAETQYF. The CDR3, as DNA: TGTGCCAGCAGCTCGACTAGCGGGGCAGAGACCCAGTACTTC.

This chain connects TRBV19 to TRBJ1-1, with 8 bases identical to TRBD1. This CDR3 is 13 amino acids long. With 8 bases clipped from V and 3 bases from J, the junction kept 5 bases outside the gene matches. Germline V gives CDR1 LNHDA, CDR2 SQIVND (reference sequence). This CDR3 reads CASDRGQHTEAFF. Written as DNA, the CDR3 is TGTGCCAGTGACAGGGGACAGCACACTGAAGCTTTCTTT.

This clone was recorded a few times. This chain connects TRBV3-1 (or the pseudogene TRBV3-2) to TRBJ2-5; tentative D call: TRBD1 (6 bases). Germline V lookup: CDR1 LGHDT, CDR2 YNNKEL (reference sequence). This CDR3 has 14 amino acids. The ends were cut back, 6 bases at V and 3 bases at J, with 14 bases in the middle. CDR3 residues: CASSRDTTKETQYF. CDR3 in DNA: TGTGCCAGCAGTCGGGACACAACCAAAGAGACCCAGTACTTC.